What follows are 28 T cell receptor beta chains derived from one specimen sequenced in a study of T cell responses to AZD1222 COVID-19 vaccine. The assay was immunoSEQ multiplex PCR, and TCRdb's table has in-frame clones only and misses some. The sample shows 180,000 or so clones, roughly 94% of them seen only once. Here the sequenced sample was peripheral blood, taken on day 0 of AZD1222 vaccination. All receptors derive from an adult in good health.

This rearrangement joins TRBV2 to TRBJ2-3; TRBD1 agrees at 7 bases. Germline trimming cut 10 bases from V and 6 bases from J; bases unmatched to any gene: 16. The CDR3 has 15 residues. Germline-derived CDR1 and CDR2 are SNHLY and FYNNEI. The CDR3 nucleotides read TGTGCCATCACGTATTTGGCAGGGGGAGCGGATACGCAGTATTTT. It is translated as CAITYLAGGADTQYF.

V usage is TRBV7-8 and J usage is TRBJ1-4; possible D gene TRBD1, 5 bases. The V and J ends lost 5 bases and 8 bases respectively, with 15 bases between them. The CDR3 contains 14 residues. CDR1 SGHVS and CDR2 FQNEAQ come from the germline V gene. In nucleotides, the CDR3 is TGTGCCAGCAGCCTCAGGGTCATAAGAGAAAAACTGTTTTTT. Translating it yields CASSLRVIREKLFF.

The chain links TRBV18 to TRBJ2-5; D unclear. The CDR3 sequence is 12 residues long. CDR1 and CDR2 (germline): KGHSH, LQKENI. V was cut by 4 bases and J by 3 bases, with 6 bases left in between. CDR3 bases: TGTGCCAGCTCACAGAGAAAAGAGACCCAGTACTTC. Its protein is CASSQRKETQYF.

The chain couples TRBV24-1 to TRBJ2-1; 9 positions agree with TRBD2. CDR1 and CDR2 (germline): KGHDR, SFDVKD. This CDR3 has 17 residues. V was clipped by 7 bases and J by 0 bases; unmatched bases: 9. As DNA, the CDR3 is TGTGCCACCAGGACTAGCGGTGGTATAGGCTCCTACAATGAGCAGTTCTTC. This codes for CATRTSGGIGSYNEQFF.

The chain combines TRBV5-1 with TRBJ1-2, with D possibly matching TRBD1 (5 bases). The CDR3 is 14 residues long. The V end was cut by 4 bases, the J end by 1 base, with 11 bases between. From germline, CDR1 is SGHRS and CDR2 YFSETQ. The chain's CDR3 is CASSPGPINYGYTF. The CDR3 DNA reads TGCGCCAGCAGCCCGGGACCGATTAACTATGGCTACACCTTC.

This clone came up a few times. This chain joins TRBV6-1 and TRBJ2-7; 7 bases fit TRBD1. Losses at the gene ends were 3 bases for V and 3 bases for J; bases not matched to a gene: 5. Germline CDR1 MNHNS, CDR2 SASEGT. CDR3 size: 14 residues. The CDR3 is CASSDGTDYYEQYF. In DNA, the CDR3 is TGTGCCAGCAGTGATGGGACAGATTACTACGAGCAGTACTTC.

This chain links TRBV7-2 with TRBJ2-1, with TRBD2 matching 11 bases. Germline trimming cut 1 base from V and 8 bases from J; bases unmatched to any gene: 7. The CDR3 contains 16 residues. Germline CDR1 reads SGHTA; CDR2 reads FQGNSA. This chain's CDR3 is CASSLVIAGGLDEQFF. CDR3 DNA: TGTGCCAGCAGCTTAGTAATAGCGGGAGGGCTCGATGAGCAGTTCTTC.

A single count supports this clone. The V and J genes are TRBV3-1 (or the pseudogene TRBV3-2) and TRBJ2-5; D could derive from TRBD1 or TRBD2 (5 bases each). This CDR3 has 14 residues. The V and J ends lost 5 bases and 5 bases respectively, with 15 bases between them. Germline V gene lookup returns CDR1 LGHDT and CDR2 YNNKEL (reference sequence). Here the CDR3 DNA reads TGTGCCAGCAGCTTAGGGACCTGGGAGGAGACCCAGTACTTC. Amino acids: CASSLGTWEETQYF.

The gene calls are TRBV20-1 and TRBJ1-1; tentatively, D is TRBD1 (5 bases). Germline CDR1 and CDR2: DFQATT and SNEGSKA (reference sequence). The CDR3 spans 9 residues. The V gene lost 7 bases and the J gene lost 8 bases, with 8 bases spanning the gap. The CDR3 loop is CSVRGEAFF. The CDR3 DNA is TGCAGTGTAAGGGGAGAAGCTTTCTTT.

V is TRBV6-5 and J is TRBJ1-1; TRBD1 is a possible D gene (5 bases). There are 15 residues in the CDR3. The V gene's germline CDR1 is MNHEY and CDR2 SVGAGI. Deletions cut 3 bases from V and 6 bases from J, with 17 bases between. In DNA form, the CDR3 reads TGTGCCAGCAGTTATCTTGGCAGGGTAGGGGCTGAAGCTTTCTTT. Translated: CASSYLGRVGAEAFF.

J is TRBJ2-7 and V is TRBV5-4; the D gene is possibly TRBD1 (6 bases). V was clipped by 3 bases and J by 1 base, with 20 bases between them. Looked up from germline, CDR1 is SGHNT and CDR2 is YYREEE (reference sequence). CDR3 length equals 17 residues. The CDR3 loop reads CASSSQDGGGLSYEQYF. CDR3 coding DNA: TGTGCCAGCAGCTCCCAAGATGGGGGCGGTCTATCCTACGAGCAGTACTTC.

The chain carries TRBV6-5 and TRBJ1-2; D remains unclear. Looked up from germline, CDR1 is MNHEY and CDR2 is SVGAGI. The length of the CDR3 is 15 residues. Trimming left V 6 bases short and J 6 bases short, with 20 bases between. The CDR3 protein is CASSDSLTRRDGYTF. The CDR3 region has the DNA TGTGCCAGCAGCGACTCCCTGACCCGGCGGGATGGCTACACCTTC.

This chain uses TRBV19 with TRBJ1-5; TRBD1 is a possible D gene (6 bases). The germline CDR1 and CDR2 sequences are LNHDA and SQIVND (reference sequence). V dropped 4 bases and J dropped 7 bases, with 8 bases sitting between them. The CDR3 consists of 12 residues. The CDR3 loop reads CASSKGGQPQHF. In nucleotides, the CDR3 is TGTGCCAGTAGTAAGGGGGGCCAGCCCCAGCATTTT.

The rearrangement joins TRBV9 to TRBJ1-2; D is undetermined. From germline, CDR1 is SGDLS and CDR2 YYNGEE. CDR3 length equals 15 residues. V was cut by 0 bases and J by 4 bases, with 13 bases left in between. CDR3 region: CASSVGAVGSYGYTF. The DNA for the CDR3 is TGTGCCAGCAGCGTAGGGGCAGTGGGGAGCTATGGCTACACCTTC.

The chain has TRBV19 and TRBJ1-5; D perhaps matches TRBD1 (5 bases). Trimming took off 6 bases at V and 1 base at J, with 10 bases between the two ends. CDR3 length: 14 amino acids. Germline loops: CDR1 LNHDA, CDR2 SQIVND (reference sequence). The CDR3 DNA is TGTGCCAGTAGCGAATGGGGGAGCAATCAGCCCCAGCATTTT. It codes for CASSEWGSNQPQHF.

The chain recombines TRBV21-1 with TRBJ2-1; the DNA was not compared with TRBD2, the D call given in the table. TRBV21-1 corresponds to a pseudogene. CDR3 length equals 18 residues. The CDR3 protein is CASSKVFLLAGVGNEQFF. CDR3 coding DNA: TGTGCCAGCAGCAAAGTATTCCTCCTAGCGGGAGTCGGCAATGAGCAGTTCTTC.

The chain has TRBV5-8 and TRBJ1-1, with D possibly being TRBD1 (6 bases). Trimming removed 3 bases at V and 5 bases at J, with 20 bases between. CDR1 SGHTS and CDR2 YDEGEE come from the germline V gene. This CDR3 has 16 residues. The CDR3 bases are TGTGCCAGCAGCTCCCGGTGGCTCGGGGGCTTGACTGAAGCTTTCTTT. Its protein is CASSSRWLGGLTEAFF.

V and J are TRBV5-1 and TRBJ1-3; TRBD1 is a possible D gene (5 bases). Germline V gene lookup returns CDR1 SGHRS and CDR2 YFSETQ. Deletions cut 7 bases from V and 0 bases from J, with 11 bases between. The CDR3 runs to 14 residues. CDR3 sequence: CASQGADSGNTIYF. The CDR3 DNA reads TGCGCCAGCCAGGGAGCGGACTCTGGAAACACCATATATTTT.

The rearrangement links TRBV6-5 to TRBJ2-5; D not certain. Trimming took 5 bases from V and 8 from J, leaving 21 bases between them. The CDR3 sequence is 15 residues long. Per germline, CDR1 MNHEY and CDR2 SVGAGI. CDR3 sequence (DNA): TGTGCCAGCAGTCCCCAAGGTGGCTCACGTGGAACCCAGTACTTC. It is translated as CASSPQGGSRGTQYF.

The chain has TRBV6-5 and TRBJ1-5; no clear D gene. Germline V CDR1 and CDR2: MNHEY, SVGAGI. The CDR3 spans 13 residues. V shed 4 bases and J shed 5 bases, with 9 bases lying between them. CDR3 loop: CASSFWGDQPQHF. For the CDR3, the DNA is TGTGCCAGCAGTTTCTGGGGTGATCAGCCCCAGCATTTT.

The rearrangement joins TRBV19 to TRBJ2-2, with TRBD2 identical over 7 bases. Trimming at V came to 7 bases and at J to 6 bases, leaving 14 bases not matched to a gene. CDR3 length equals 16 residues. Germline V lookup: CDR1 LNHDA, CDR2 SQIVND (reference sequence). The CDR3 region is CASTNLAGAPPGELFF. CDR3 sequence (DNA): TGTGCCAGTACCAATCTGGCGGGAGCTCCCCCCGGGGAGCTGTTTTTT.

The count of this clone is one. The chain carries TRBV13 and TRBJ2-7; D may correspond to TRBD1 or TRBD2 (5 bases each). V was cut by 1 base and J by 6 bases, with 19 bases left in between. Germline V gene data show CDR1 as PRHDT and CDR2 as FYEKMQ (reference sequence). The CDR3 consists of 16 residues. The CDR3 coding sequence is TGTGCCAGCAGCTTAGCATCGAGCCGAGGGGCTCTCGAGCAGTACTTC. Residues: CASSLASSRGALEQYF.

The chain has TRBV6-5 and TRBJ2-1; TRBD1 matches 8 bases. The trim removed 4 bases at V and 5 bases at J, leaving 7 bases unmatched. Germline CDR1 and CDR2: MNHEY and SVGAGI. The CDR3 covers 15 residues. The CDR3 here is CASSLWQGANNEQFF. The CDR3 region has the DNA TGTGCCAGCAGTTTGTGGCAGGGGGCTAACAATGAGCAGTTCTTC.

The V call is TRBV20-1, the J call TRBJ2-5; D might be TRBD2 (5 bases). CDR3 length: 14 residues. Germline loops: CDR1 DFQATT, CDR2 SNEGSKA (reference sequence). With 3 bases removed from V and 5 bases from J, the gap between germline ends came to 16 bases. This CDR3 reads CSASSNFWEETQYF. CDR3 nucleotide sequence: TGCAGTGCTAGTAGCAACTTTTGGGAGGAGACCCAGTACTTC.

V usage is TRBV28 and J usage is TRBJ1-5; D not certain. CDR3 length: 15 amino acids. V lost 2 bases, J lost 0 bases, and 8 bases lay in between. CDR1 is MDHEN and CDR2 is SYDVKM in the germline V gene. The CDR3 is CASSLRYFSNQPQHF. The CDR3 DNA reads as TGTGCCAGCAGTTTACGGTATTTTAGCAATCAGCCCCAGCATTTT.

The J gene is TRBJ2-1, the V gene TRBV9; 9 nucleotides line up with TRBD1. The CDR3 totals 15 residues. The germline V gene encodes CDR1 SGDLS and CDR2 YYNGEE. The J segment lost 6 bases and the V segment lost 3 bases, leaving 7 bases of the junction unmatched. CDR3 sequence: CASSGGQGGFNEQFF. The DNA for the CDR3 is TGTGCCAGCAGCGGGGGACAGGGAGGTTTCAATGAGCAGTTCTTC.

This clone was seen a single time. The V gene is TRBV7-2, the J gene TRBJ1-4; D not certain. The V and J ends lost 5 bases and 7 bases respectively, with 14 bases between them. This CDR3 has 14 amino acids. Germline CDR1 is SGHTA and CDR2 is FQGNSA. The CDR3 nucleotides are TGTGCCAGCAGCCCCGGGAGCGGCGCTGAAAAACTGTTTTTT. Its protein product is CASSPGSGAEKLFF. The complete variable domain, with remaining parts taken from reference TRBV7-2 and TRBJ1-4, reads GAGVSQSPSNKVTEKGKDVELRCDPISGHTALYWYRQSLGQGLEFLIYFQGNSAPDKSGLPSDRFSAERTGGSVSTLTIQRTQQEDSAVYLCASSPGSGAEKLFFGSGTQLSVL.

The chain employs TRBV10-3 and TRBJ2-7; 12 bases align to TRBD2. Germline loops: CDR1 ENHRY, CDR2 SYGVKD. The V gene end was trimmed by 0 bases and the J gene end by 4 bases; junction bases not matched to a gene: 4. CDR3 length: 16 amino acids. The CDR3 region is CAISESTSGRWYEQYF. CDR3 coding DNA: TGTGCCATCAGTGAGTCGACTAGCGGGAGATGGTACGAGCAGTACTTC.